This T cell receptor beta chain was recovered during a study of beta chain features in type 1 diabetes. Regarding the study as a whole: Cells carrying high TCR expression could end up over-represented when cDNA is sequenced.

Sequenced material consisted of expressed TCRB transcripts (all of the isolated RNA was reverse transcribed). Data came from immunoSEQ multiplex PCR; TCRdb stores just in-frame clones and leaves some out. The sample shows some 900,000 clones, 15% to 20% of them seen only once. This clone was seen only a few times. Its antigen is still unknown. Germline CDR1 is SGHAT and CDR2 is FQNNGV. Trimming shortened V by 5 bases and J by 0 bases, and 11 bases separated the two germline ends. The CDR3 is made up of 15 amino acids. Sample: naive CD4+ T cells from blood. The V and J genes are TRBV11-2 and TRBJ2-1, with a weak D call TRBD1 (6 bases). The clonotype was recovered from a woman between 18 and 29 years old in good health. Here the CDR3 DNA reads TGTGCCAGCAGCCGACAGGTACCCTCCTACAATGAGCAGTTCTTC. Translating it yields CASSRQVPSYNEQFF.